A selection of T cell receptor beta chains follows, all from one sample in a study of CD8+CD57+ T cells in acquired aplastic anemia. TCRdb reanalysed the reads using MiXCR and keeps one entry per CDR3 protein. The table lists about 160,000 distinct CDR3 sequences, around 45% of them singletons, with 1.1% in the top ten. The material sequenced was sorted CD4+, CD8+, or CD8+CD57+ T cells (not recorded which) from PBMCs. These TCRs come from a human donor in good health. CDR3s include the opening cysteine and the closing phenylalanine or tryptophan. The D gene is left open where the match is weak. Size values are once, few and many counts, or a class for expanded clones, and some rows have none.

d_gene: TRBD2; j_gene: TRBJ2-1; v_gene: TRBV20-1; abundance: -; CDR3aa: CSARPGGGEYNEQFF; CDR3nt: TGCAGTGCTAGACCGGGAGGGGGGGAATACAATGAGCAGTTCTTC
d_gene: -; j_gene: TRBJ2-1; v_gene: TRBV29-1; abundance: many; CDR3aa: CSVEGLGNEQFF; CDR3nt: TGCAGCGTTGAGGGGCTGGGCAATGAGCAGTTCTTC
d_gene: -; j_gene: TRBJ1-3; v_gene: TRBV3-1; abundance: few; CDR3aa: CASSQDCRPGNTIYF; CDR3nt: TGTGCCAGCAGCCAAGATTGCAGGCCCGGAAACACCATATATTTT
d_gene: TRBD2; j_gene: TRBJ2-5; v_gene: TRBV7-6; abundance: few; CDR3aa: CASSLRGTSGIETQYF; CDR3nt: TGTGCCAGCAGCTTACGAGGGACTAGCGGGATTGAGACCCAGTACTTC
d_gene: -; j_gene: TRBJ2-7; v_gene: TRBV10-3; abundance: many; CDR3aa: CAISDYYEQYF; CDR3nt: TGTGCCATCAGTGATTACTACGAGCAGTACTTC
d_gene: -; j_gene: TRBJ2-7; v_gene: TRBV6-5; abundance: many; CDR3aa: CASSYSHEQYF; CDR3nt: TGTGCCAGCAGTTACTCTCACGAGCAGTACTTC
d_gene: -; j_gene: TRBJ2-5; v_gene: TRBV9; abundance: -; CDR3aa: CASSVERIETQYF; CDR3nt: TGTGCCAGCAGCGTAGAGCGGATCGAGACCCAGTACTTC
d_gene: TRBD2; j_gene: TRBJ2-7; v_gene: TRBV19; abundance: few; CDR3aa: CASSFGGSNNAYEQYF; CDR3nt: TGTGCCAGTAGTTTCGGCGGGAGTAACAACGCCTACGAGCAGTACTTC
d_gene: TRBD2; j_gene: TRBJ2-7; v_gene: TRBV28; abundance: -; CDR3aa: CASSEREGNEQYF; CDR3nt: TGTGCCAGCAGTGAACGGGAGGGAAACGAGCAGTACTTC
d_gene: -; j_gene: TRBJ2-7; v_gene: TRBV13; abundance: -; CDR3aa: CASSLRGEGTYEQYF; CDR3nt: TGTGCCAGCAGTCTTAGGGGGGAGGGAACCTACGAGCAGTACTTC
d_gene: -; j_gene: TRBJ2-1; v_gene: TRBV19; abundance: many; CDR3aa: CASSEAIGTEQFF; CDR3nt: TGTGCCAGTAGTGAGGCTATCGGGACTGAGCAGTTCTTC
d_gene: TRBD2; j_gene: TRBJ2-7; v_gene: TRBV5-1; abundance: many; CDR3aa: CASSALAGGPYEQYF; CDR3nt: TGCGCCAGCAGCGCACTAGCGGGAGGGCCCTACGAGCAGTACTTC
d_gene: -; j_gene: TRBJ2-5; v_gene: TRBV7-2; abundance: once; CDR3aa: CASSLAAEETQYF; CDR3nt: TGTGCCAGCAGCTTGGCGGCAGAAGAGACCCAGTACTTC
d_gene: -; j_gene: TRBJ1-1; v_gene: TRBV2; abundance: many; CDR3aa: CASIKRGGMNTEAFF; CDR3nt: TGTGCCAGCATCAAAAGGGGGGGCATGAACACTGAAGCTTTCTTT
d_gene: TRBD1; j_gene: TRBJ1-6; v_gene: TRBV5-5; abundance: -; CDR3aa: CASSLDRAGNSPLHF; CDR3nt: TGTGCCAGCAGCCTGGACAGGGCGGGGAATTCACCCCTCCACTTT
d_gene: -; j_gene: TRBJ2-1; v_gene: TRBV7-6; abundance: once; CDR3aa: CASSLAPDTYNEQFF; CDR3nt: TGTGCTAGCAGCTTAGCCCCGGACACCTACAATGAGCAGTTCTTC
d_gene: -; j_gene: TRBJ2-7; v_gene: TRBV7-2; abundance: many; CDR3aa: CASSLGPRAYEQYF; CDR3nt: TGTGCCAGCAGCTTAGGTCCCAGAGCCTACGAGCAGTACTTC
d_gene: -; j_gene: TRBJ2-7; v_gene: TRBV7-2; abundance: -; CDR3aa: CASSWGPSSYEQYF; CDR3nt: TGTGCCAGCAGCTGGGGGCCGAGCTCCTACGAGCAGTACTTC
d_gene: -; j_gene: TRBJ1-4; v_gene: TRBV29-1; abundance: few; CDR3aa: CSAFGEKLFF; CDR3nt: TGCAGCGCCTTTGGGGAAAAACTGTTTTTT
d_gene: TRBD2; j_gene: TRBJ2-3; v_gene: TRBV14; abundance: few; CDR3aa: CASSRKILAGGPSTDTQYF; CDR3nt: TGTGCCAGCAGCCGCAAAATACTAGCGGGGGGGCCGAGCACAGATACGCAGTATTTT
d_gene: -; j_gene: TRBJ2-7; v_gene: TRBV12-3/TRBV12-4; abundance: many; CDR3aa: CASSLQGLYEQYF; CDR3nt: TGTGCCAGCAGTTTGCAGGGGTTATACGAGCAGTACTTC